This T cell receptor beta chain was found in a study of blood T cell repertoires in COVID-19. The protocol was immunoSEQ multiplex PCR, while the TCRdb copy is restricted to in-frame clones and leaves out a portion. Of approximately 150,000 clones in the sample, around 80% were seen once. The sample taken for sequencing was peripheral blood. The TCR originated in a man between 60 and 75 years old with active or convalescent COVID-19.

The CDR3 sequence is CASSVYRGSNQPQHF. The DNA for the CDR3 is TGTGCCAGCAGCGTTTACAGGGGTAGCAATCAGCCCCAGCATTTT. The chain uses TRBV5-6 and TRBJ1-5, with 7 bases fitting TRBD1. With V trimmed by 4 bases and J by 0 bases, 4 bases remained unmatched. CDR3 size: 15 residues. Germline-derived CDR1 and CDR2 are SGHDT and YYEEEE.